A selection of T cell receptor beta chains follows, all from one sample in a study of T cells after yellow fever vaccination. A single record per CDR3 protein comes from TCRdb applying MiXCR to the 5' RACE reads. There are 250,000 to 350,000 distinct CDR3 sequences in the sample; around 7% occur only once, and roughly a sixth lies in the top ten. This material consisted of PBMCs, taken around 45 days after the first yellow fever vaccination. The receptors originated from a man younger than 35 who received the YFV17D yellow fever vaccine. The CDR3 runs from the conserved cysteine through the conserved F or W. Fields, in order: D gene, clone size, V gene, J gene, CDR3 DNA, CDR3 protein. A D gene is named only where the DNA matches it firmly. Not all rows give a size; the values are once, few, many and, for expanded clones, a class.

D gene: TRBD2; clone size: NA; V gene: TRBV6-1; J gene: TRBJ2-2; CDR3 DNA: TGTGCCAGCAGCCCCACTAGCGGGGGACCCGGGGAGCTGTTTTTT; CDR3 protein: CASSPTSGGPGELFF
D gene: NA; clone size: few; V gene: TRBV4-3; J gene: TRBJ1-1; CDR3 DNA: TGCGCCAGCAGCCAAGAAAGTACCACTGAAGCTTTCTTT; CDR3 protein: CASSQESTTEAFF
D gene: NA; clone size: many; V gene: TRBV7-2; J gene: TRBJ1-1; CDR3 DNA: TGTGCCAGCAGCGAACTACAGGGAACTGAAGCTTTCTTT; CDR3 protein: CASSELQGTEAFF
D gene: NA; clone size: NA; V gene: TRBV12-3/TRBV12-4; J gene: TRBJ2-1; CDR3 DNA: TGTGCCAGCAGTTTGGTTCTCTACAATGAGCAGTTCTTC; CDR3 protein: CASSLVLYNEQFF
D gene: TRBD1; clone size: few; V gene: TRBV20-1; J gene: TRBJ2-1; CDR3 DNA: TGCAGTGCTGGGACAGGGTACAATGAGCAGTTCTTC; CDR3 protein: CSAGTGYNEQFF
D gene: NA; clone size: many; V gene: TRBV19; J gene: TRBJ2-2; CDR3 DNA: TGTGCCAGTAGGTCAGGGGCGACCGGGGAGCTGTTTTTT; CDR3 protein: CASRSGATGELFF
D gene: NA; clone size: NA; V gene: TRBV9; J gene: TRBJ1-2; CDR3 DNA: TGTGCCAGCAGCGCTCCTGGGTTAAGTTGGAGTGGCTACACCTTC; CDR3 protein: CASSAPGLSWSGYTF
D gene: NA; clone size: NA; V gene: TRBV12-3/TRBV12-4; J gene: TRBJ1-1; CDR3 DNA: TGTGCCAGCAGTGAGGGACAAGACACTGAAGCTTTCTTT; CDR3 protein: CASSEGQDTEAFF
D gene: NA; clone size: NA; V gene: TRBV5-4; J gene: TRBJ2-7; CDR3 DNA: TGTGCCAGCAGCTTCGCAGGGGCCGATTACGAGCAGTACTTC; CDR3 protein: CASSFAGADYEQYF
D gene: TRBD1; clone size: NA; V gene: TRBV10-2; J gene: TRBJ2-2; CDR3 DNA: TGCGCCAGCAGTCCAACCGGCGGGACAGGATTAAACACCGGGGAGCTGTTTTTT; CDR3 protein: CASSPTGGTGLNTGELFF
D gene: TRBD2; clone size: NA; V gene: TRBV6-1; J gene: TRBJ2-1; CDR3 DNA: TGTGCCAGCAGTAGTAGCGGGGCAGCCTACAATGAGCAGTTCTTC; CDR3 protein: CASSSSGAAYNEQFF
D gene: NA; clone size: NA; V gene: TRBV5-1; J gene: TRBJ2-5; CDR3 DNA: TGCGCCAGCAGCTCGGAGGCGGCAGAGACCCAGTACTTC; CDR3 protein: CASSSEAAETQYF
D gene: TRBD1; clone size: few; V gene: TRBV2; J gene: TRBJ2-7; CDR3 DNA: TGTGCCAGCACTGGACAGGGACGCGTCTACGAGCAGTACTTC; CDR3 protein: CASTGQGRVYEQYF
D gene: TRBD2; clone size: few; V gene: TRBV5-1; J gene: TRBJ2-5; CDR3 DNA: TGCGCCAGCAGCGCGGGACTAGCGGGGAGACAAGAGACCCAGTACTTC; CDR3 protein: CASSAGLAGRQETQYF
D gene: TRBD1; clone size: few; V gene: TRBV12-3/TRBV12-4; J gene: TRBJ1-6; CDR3 DNA: TGTGCCAGCAGTTTAAGTGCCAGGGGGTATTCACCCCTCCACTTT; CDR3 protein: CASSLSARGYSPLHF
D gene: NA; clone size: NA; V gene: TRBV7-9; J gene: TRBJ1-6; CDR3 DNA: TGTGCCAGCAGCTACCCTACAGGTGGGAATTCACCCCTCCACTTT; CDR3 protein: CASSYPTGGNSPLHF
D gene: NA; clone size: few; V gene: TRBV29-1; J gene: TRBJ2-3; CDR3 DNA: TGCAGCGTTGCTCGGGGCGGTTTATCCTCAACTAGCACAGATACGCAGTATTTT; CDR3 protein: CSVARGGLSSTSTDTQYF
D gene: NA; clone size: NA; V gene: TRBV7-9; J gene: TRBJ1-4; CDR3 DNA: TGTGCCAGCAGCTTCGGACAAGGGCAAATCAAACTGTTTTTT; CDR3 protein: CASSFGQGQIKLFF
D gene: NA; clone size: few; V gene: TRBV21-1; J gene: TRBJ1-1; CDR3 DNA: TGTGCCAGCCGGATAACAGGGGAGGCAGATCTTAAACCTGAAGCTTTCTTT; CDR3 protein: CASRITGEADLKPEAFF
D gene: TRBD2; clone size: many; V gene: TRBV4-1; J gene: TRBJ2-1; CDR3 DNA: TGCGCCAGCAGCCAAGCCCTAGCGGGGGCGTTCTCCTACAATGAGCAGTTCTTC; CDR3 protein: CASSQALAGAFSYNEQFF
D gene: TRBD2; clone size: NA; V gene: TRBV11-2; J gene: TRBJ2-3; CDR3 DNA: TGTGCCAGCAGCTTAATAGGGTTTAGGGGACTAGCCACAGATACGCAGTATTTT; CDR3 protein: CASSLIGFRGLATDTQYF
D gene: NA; clone size: NA; V gene: TRBV6-1; J gene: TRBJ1-6; CDR3 DNA: TGTGCCGGCACGACGGCAAATTCACCCCTCCACTTT; CDR3 protein: CAGTTANSPLHF
D gene: TRBD2; clone size: many; V gene: TRBV20-1; J gene: TRBJ2-3; CDR3 DNA: TGCAGTGCTAGAGTCCTAGCGGGGGGGACAGATACGCAGTATTTT; CDR3 protein: CSARVLAGGTDTQYF
D gene: NA; clone size: many; V gene: TRBV7-6; J gene: TRBJ2-2; CDR3 DNA: TGTGCCAGCAGCAGCCAGGGGGGGGACCCCTACACCGGGGAGCTGTTTTTT; CDR3 protein: CASSSQGGDPYTGELFF
D gene: TRBD1; clone size: NA; V gene: TRBV12-3/TRBV12-4; J gene: TRBJ1-6; CDR3 DNA: TGTGCCAGCAGTTTACCCGACAGGGGAGTTCGGTCACCCCTCCACTTT; CDR3 protein: CASSLPDRGVRSPLHF
D gene: NA; clone size: few; V gene: TRBV21-1; J gene: TRBJ1-5; CDR3 DNA: TGTGCCAGCAGCAAAGACCGGGACAGGGGGCCGTTAAGCAATCAGCCCCAGCATTTT; CDR3 protein: CASSKDRDRGPLSNQPQHF
D gene: NA; clone size: many; V gene: TRBV24-1; J gene: TRBJ2-5; CDR3 DNA: TGTGCCACCAGTGAGGACCCCGACAGGGAGGAAGAGACCCAGTACTTC; CDR3 protein: CATSEDPDREEETQYF
D gene: NA; clone size: few; V gene: TRBV20-1; J gene: TRBJ2-3; CDR3 DNA: TGCAGTGCCGGGACCACAGATACGCAGTATTTT; CDR3 protein: CSAGTTDTQYF
D gene: TRBD1; clone size: few; V gene: TRBV6-5; J gene: TRBJ1-3; CDR3 DNA: TGTGCCAGCAGCTACCTCACAGGGGCTGGAAACACCATATATTTT; CDR3 protein: CASSYLTGAGNTIYF
D gene: NA; clone size: few; V gene: TRBV28; J gene: TRBJ1-6; CDR3 DNA: TGTGCCAGCACCGTACGGCCCGGGACTAGGTATAATTCACCCCTCCACTTT; CDR3 protein: CASTVRPGTRYNSPLHF
D gene: NA; clone size: NA; V gene: TRBV5-6; J gene: TRBJ1-2; CDR3 DNA: TGTGCCAGCAGCTTGATGCGCATACGGTTTAACTATGGCTACACCTTC; CDR3 protein: CASSLMRIRFNYGYTF
D gene: TRBD2; clone size: few; V gene: TRBV29-1; J gene: TRBJ2-3; CDR3 DNA: TGCAGCGCTCTGCGGGGGGGAAGCACAGATACGCAGTATTTT; CDR3 protein: CSALRGGSTDTQYF
D gene: NA; clone size: NA; V gene: TRBV20-1; J gene: TRBJ2-1; CDR3 DNA: TGCAGTGCTAGGTCCGCCAGGGTATCCTACAATGAGCAGTTCTTC; CDR3 protein: CSARSARVSYNEQFF
D gene: TRBD1; clone size: many; V gene: TRBV18; J gene: TRBJ1-4; CDR3 DNA: TGTGCCAGCTCACCACTCGAGGGGGCGCTTGAAAAACTGTTTTTT; CDR3 protein: CASSPLEGALEKLFF
D gene: NA; clone size: few; V gene: TRBV6-1; J gene: TRBJ2-1; CDR3 DNA: TGTGCCAGCAGCAAGTCGGGGGCCACCTACAATGAGCAGTTCTTC; CDR3 protein: CASSKSGATYNEQFF
D gene: NA; clone size: few; V gene: TRBV27; J gene: TRBJ1-5; CDR3 DNA: TGTGCCAGCAGTCACCCATATCAGCCCCAGCATTTT; CDR3 protein: CASSHPYQPQHF
D gene: TRBD1; clone size: few; V gene: TRBV6-1; J gene: TRBJ2-1; CDR3 DNA: TGTGCCAGCAGTACCGGGACAGGGGGCCCAAATGAGCAGTTCTTC; CDR3 protein: CASSTGTGGPNEQFF
D gene: NA; clone size: few; V gene: TRBV7-3; J gene: TRBJ2-3; CDR3 DNA: TGTGCCAGCAGCGACATGGGGGGCACAGATACGCAGTATTTT; CDR3 protein: CASSDMGGTDTQYF
D gene: NA; clone size: NA; V gene: TRBV7-9; J gene: TRBJ2-5; CDR3 DNA: TGTGCCAGCAGCGACCGGGACTCGCTGATGGAGACCCAGTACTTC; CDR3 protein: CASSDRDSLMETQYF
D gene: TRBD1; clone size: NA; V gene: TRBV5-1; J gene: TRBJ2-7; CDR3 DNA: TGCGCCAGCAGCCCCCTGCAGGGGGACCCAAAGGGGCTCGAGCAGTACTTC; CDR3 protein: CASSPLQGDPKGLEQYF
D gene: NA; clone size: many; V gene: TRBV20-1; J gene: TRBJ2-1; CDR3 DNA: TGCAGTGCTGAGAAAGAGTCGTGGAACGAGCAGTTCTTC; CDR3 protein: CSAEKESWNEQFF
D gene: NA; clone size: few; V gene: TRBV6-5; J gene: TRBJ2-1; CDR3 DNA: TGTGCCAGCAGTTACGACAGGAGCTCCTACAATGAGCAGTTCTTC; CDR3 protein: CASSYDRSSYNEQFF
D gene: NA; clone size: NA; V gene: TRBV18; J gene: TRBJ2-5; CDR3 DNA: TGTGCCAGCTCACCACTCGCGGGGTCAGAGACCCAGTACTTC; CDR3 protein: CASSPLAGSETQYF
D gene: TRBD2; clone size: many; V gene: TRBV29-1; J gene: TRBJ2-5; CDR3 DNA: TGCAGCGTTGTAGGACTAGTAGCGGACCAAGAGACCCAGTACTTC; CDR3 protein: CSVVGLVADQETQYF
D gene: NA; clone size: many; V gene: TRBV6-2/TRBV6-3; J gene: TRBJ1-5; CDR3 DNA: TGTGCCAGCAGTTCCCGAGGAAATCAGCCCCAGCATTTT; CDR3 protein: CASSSRGNQPQHF
D gene: TRBD1; clone size: NA; V gene: TRBV5-1; J gene: TRBJ2-5; CDR3 DNA: TGCGCCAGCAGCTTGTTGGGACAGGGGGCTTTGGAGACCCAGTACTTC; CDR3 protein: CASSLLGQGALETQYF
D gene: NA; clone size: few; V gene: TRBV20-1; J gene: TRBJ2-4; CDR3 DNA: TGCAGTGCTAGAGGGGCAGGGACGAACATTCAGTACTTC; CDR3 protein: CSARGAGTNIQYF
D gene: NA; clone size: NA; V gene: TRBV10-3; J gene: TRBJ1-3; CDR3 DNA: TGTGCCATCAGTGAGCCACGCATCGGGGCCAGACAGGGAAACACCATATATTTT; CDR3 protein: CAISEPRIGARQGNTIYF
D gene: TRBD1; clone size: NA; V gene: TRBV19; J gene: TRBJ1-5; CDR3 DNA: TGTGCCAGTAGTCCAACAGGGGTGGTAGGCCAGCCCCAGCATTTT; CDR3 protein: CASSPTGVVGQPQHF
D gene: TRBD1; clone size: many; V gene: TRBV20-1; J gene: TRBJ2-7; CDR3 DNA: TGCAGTGCCCCCGACAGGGTTAGAAACGAGCAGTACTTC; CDR3 protein: CSAPDRVRNEQYF
D gene: NA; clone size: NA; V gene: TRBV5-1; J gene: TRBJ2-1; CDR3 DNA: TGCGCCAGCAGCAAGACAGCACCTTCCTACAATGAGCAGTTCTTC; CDR3 protein: CASSKTAPSYNEQFF
D gene: NA; clone size: NA; V gene: TRBV24-1; J gene: TRBJ2-2; CDR3 DNA: TGTGCCACCAGTGATGGGGGGACAGTTAGGATCCCCGGGGAGCTGTTTTTT; CDR3 protein: CATSDGGTVRIPGELFF
D gene: TRBD2; clone size: few; V gene: TRBV20-1; J gene: TRBJ2-1; CDR3 DNA: TGCAGTGCTAGAGTTGCTAGCGGGGGTAGCAATGAGCAGTTCTTC; CDR3 protein: CSARVASGGSNEQFF
D gene: NA; clone size: many; V gene: TRBV15; J gene: TRBJ2-5; CDR3 DNA: TGTGCCACCAGCAGCGGGGAGGCGGGAGAGACCCAGTACTTC; CDR3 protein: CATSSGEAGETQYF
D gene: NA; clone size: many; V gene: TRBV7-9; J gene: TRBJ1-2; CDR3 DNA: TGTGCCAGCAGCTCCCTGTCGCAGAACTATGGCTACACCTTC; CDR3 protein: CASSSLSQNYGYTF
D gene: NA; clone size: many; V gene: TRBV7-3; J gene: TRBJ2-3; CDR3 DNA: TGTGCCAGCAGCCCTGGGGGGGGGGCGGATACGCAGTATTTT; CDR3 protein: CASSPGGGADTQYF
D gene: NA; clone size: NA; V gene: TRBV4-2; J gene: TRBJ2-3; CDR3 DNA: TGTGCCAGCAGCCAAGAAGAGGCGGGGGCGGGCACAGATACGCAGTATTTT; CDR3 protein: CASSQEEAGAGTDTQYF
D gene: TRBD1; clone size: many; V gene: TRBV5-1; J gene: TRBJ1-2; CDR3 DNA: TGCGCCAGCAGCACGGACAGGGGTATGCATGGCTACACCTTC; CDR3 protein: CASSTDRGMHGYTF
D gene: TRBD1; clone size: many; V gene: TRBV20-1; J gene: TRBJ2-5; CDR3 DNA: TGCAGTGGTCCCAGGGGGTCCCAAGAGACCCAGTACTTC; CDR3 protein: CSGPRGSQETQYF
D gene: NA; clone size: many; V gene: TRBV12-3/TRBV12-4; J gene: TRBJ2-7; CDR3 DNA: TGTGCCAGCAGTTTGCGGGGTTTCGAGCAGTACTTC; CDR3 protein: CASSLRGFEQYF